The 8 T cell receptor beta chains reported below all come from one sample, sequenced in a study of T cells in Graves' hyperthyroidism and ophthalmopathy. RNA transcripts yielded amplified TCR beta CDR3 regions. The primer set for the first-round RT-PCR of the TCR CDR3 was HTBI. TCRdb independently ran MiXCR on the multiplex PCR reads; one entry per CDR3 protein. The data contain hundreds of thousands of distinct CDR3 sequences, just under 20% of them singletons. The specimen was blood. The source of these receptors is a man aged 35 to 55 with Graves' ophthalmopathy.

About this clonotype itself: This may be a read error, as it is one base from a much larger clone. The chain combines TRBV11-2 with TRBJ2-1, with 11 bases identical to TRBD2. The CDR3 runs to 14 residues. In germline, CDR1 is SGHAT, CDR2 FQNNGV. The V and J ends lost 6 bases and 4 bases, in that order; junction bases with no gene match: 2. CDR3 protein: CASRLAGVYNEQFF. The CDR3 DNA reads TGTGCCAGCAGACTAGCGGGAGTGTACAATGAGCAGTTCTTC.

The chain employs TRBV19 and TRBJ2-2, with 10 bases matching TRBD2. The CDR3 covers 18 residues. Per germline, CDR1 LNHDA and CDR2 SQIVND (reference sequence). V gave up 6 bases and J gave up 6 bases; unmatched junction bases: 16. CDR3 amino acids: CASRRSGRAMSDAGELFF. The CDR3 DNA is TGTGCCAGTAGACGAAGCGGGAGGGCCATGAGTGATGCCGGGGAGCTGTTTTTT.

This chain's CDR3 is CASSPASGGSDTQYF. The CDR3 DNA is TGTGCCAGCTCACCCGCTAGCGGGGGGTCAGATACGCAGTATTTT. The rearrangement joins TRBV18 to TRBJ2-3; 11 bases map to TRBD2. The CDR3 sequence is 15 residues long. Germline CDR1 and CDR2: KGHSH and LQKENI. V shed 3 bases, J shed 4 bases, and the junction held 3 bases outside the gene matches.

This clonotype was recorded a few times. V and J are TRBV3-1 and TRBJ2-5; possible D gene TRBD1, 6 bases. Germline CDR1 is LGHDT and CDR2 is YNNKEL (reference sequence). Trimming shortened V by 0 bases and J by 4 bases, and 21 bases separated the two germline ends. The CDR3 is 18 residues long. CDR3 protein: CASSQEARGNRARETQYF. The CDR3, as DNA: TGTGCCAGCAGCCAAGAAGCGAGGGGTAACAGGGCAAGAGAGACCCAGTACTTC.

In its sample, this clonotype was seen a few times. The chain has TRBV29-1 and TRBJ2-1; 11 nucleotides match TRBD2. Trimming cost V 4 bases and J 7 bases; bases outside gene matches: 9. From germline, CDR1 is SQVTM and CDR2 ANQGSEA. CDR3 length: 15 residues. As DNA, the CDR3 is TGCAGCGTTGGGCTTCTAGCGGGGGGTCCGAATGAGCAGTTCTTC. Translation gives CSVGLLAGGPNEQFF.

The chain's CDR3 is CASSVGASGSVVTDTQYF. CDR3 in DNA: TGTGCCAGCAGCGTAGGGGCTAGCGGGAGTGTTGTGACAGATACGCAGTATTTT. The chain combines TRBV12-3 or TRBV12-4 with TRBJ2-3; 10 nucleotides match TRBD2. The CDR3 has 18 amino acids. The V segment lost 6 bases and the J segment 3 bases; nucleotides outside the gene matches: 15.

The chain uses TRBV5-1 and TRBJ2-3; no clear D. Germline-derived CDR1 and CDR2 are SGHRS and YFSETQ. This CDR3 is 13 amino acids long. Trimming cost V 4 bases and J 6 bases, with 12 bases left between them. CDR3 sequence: CASSTQVSDTQYF. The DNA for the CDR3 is TGCGCCAGCAGCACCCAGGTGTCGGATACGCAGTATTTT.

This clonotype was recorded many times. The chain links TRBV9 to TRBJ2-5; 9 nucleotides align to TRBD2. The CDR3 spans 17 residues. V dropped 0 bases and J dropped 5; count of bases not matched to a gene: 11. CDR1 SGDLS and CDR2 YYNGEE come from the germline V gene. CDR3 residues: CASSVGGRGLAGETQYF. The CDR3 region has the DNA TGTGCCAGCAGCGTAGGAGGGCGGGGACTAGCAGGCGAGACCCAGTACTTC.